These T cell receptor beta chains were read from a single sample in a study of cytomegalovirus exposure and HLA in healthy donors. Sequenced by immunoSEQ multiplex PCR; TCRdb stores in-frame clones only, minus some. The data hold under 200,000 clones, with around 92% observed a single time. Sequencing was carried out using PBMCs. Source of these receptors: a woman aged 18-29 years in good health and CMV-seropositive. CDR3s leave out the opening cysteine and the closing phenylalanine or tryptophan. A D gene is named only where the DNA matches it firmly.

>TRBV6-1|NA|TRBJ1-2
ARGGRNYGYT
>TRBV5-4|NA|TRBJ2-4
ASSRTDVAKNIQY
>TRBV28|NA|TRBJ2-1
ASSLSRVSNEQF
>TRBV28|TRBD1|TRBJ1-5
ASSKVLGTGLDQPQH
>TRBV30|TRBD2|TRBJ2-1
AWSGGTSGSAYEQF
>TRBV6-5|NA|TRBJ2-7
ASSYSILAGTYEQY
>TRBV7-3|TRBD2|TRBJ2-7
ASSSAGGTYEQY
>TRBV4-1|TRBD2|TRBJ2-1
ASSQSAGGPSDEQF
>TRBV9|TRBD2|TRBJ2-3
ASSVVGSGSADTQY
>TRBV7-2|TRBD2|TRBJ2-7
ASSLPPRLAGPYEQY
>TRBV5-4|NA|TRBJ1-1
ASSLSAGAETEAF
>TRBV27|NA|TRBJ2-1
ASSLSSGEARNEQF
>TRBV7-7|NA|TRBJ2-5
ASSVGRNSETQY
>TRBV10-2|TRBD1|TRBJ2-3
ASRGTGGVTDTQY
>TRBV2|TRBD2|TRBJ2-7
ASSAGGGGTYEQY
>TRBV19|NA|TRBJ2-1
ASNQGDKNEQF
>TRBV5-1|TRBD1|TRBJ2-6
ASRGDRAGANVLT
>TRBV7-2|TRBD1|TRBJ1-3
ASSLEGDSTTIY
>TRBV19|TRBD1|TRBJ2-2
ASSIEGWQGAFGELF
>TRBV4-3|NA|TRBJ2-2
ASSQPRESGELF
>TRBV28|TRBD2|TRBJ2-1
ASSSPYGTSPNEQF
>TRBV6-5|NA|TRBJ1-1
ASSYSIGVMNTEAF
>TRBV25-1|NA|TRBJ1-2
ASNTEGGYT
>TRBV2|NA|TRBJ1-1
ASSDEGNTEAF